This T cell receptor (beta chain) is drawn from a study of neoadjuvant anti-PD-1 for oral cavity cancer. General study findings and limits: Only three patients per response group were TCR-analyzed; validation needed.

Indicated time point: after neoadjuvant nivolumab, at surgical resection. Stage II-IVA oral cavity squamous cell carcinoma was new and untreated by systemic or radiation therapy. PBMCs were not maintained or expanded in culture before analysis. Method: immunoSEQ multiplex PCR; TCRdb's copy keeps in-frame clones and lacks some. The repertoire consists of over 11,000 clones, with less than 85% occurring once and the leading ten covering 2% to 2.5%. A note on this clone: Its specificity is unknown. The final CDR3 position lacks the conserved phenylalanine or tryptophan, pointing to a likely read error. The DNA is omitted, as the CDR3 cannot be located on it reliably, and the CDR3 follows TCRdb's listing.

The germline CDR1 and CDR2 sequences are MDHEN and SYDVKM. The CDR3 spans 15 residues, counting both ends. This chain links TRBV28 with TRBJ1-4; TRBD1 is the table's D call and was not checked against the DNA. This sequence was found in a person aged 40 to 85 with oral cavity squamous cell carcinoma. The sequencing used PBMCs, collected after nivolumab (anti-PD-1) treatment. The CDR3 spells CASSNPGQPERTFFC.